The clone carrying this TCR beta chain has ten or more counts. Its target is unknown. Previously described methods and listed TCR primers produced bulk TCR libraries. One entry per CDR3 protein, called by TCRdb with MiXCR from the PCR reads. The data hold tens of thousands of distinct CDR3 sequences, with 15% to 20% observed a single time. The data derive from a study of molecular identifiers for immune sequencing clone quantification. Study details: Five aliquots were made in replicates from the RNA of roughly 21,000 or 96,000 naive CD8 cells, and four were sequenced.

Study results and limitations: More than 97% of effector molecules, versus under 1% of naive-cell molecules, belonged to clones above 20 RNA copies.

Per the germline V gene, CDR1 is SEHNR and CDR2 is FQNEAQ (reference sequence). This CDR3 region has 14 residues. Trimming cost V 4 bases and J 4 bases, with 11 bases left between them. Specimen: naive CD8+ T cells from blood, with Jurkat cell RNA spiked in. Documented subset: FACS-sorted CD8+CD4-CCR7+CD45RA+ naive T cells. V is TRBV7-9 and J is TRBJ2-1; D possibly corresponds to TRBD2 (6 bases). The clonotype comes from a human donor in good health. Some libraries in this study had Jurkat cell RNA spiked in. CDR3 residues: CASSYRESYNEQFF. The CDR3 coding sequence is TGTGCCAGCAGCTACCGGGAGAGTTACAATGAGCAGTTCTTC. Drawing the rest from reference TRBV7-9 and TRBJ2-1, the complete variable domain is DTGVSQNPRHKITKRGQNVTFRCDPISEHNRLYWYRQTLGQGPEFLTYFQNEAQLEKSRLLSDRFSAERPKGSFSTLEIQRTEQGDSAMYLCASSYRESYNEQFFGPGTRLTVL.